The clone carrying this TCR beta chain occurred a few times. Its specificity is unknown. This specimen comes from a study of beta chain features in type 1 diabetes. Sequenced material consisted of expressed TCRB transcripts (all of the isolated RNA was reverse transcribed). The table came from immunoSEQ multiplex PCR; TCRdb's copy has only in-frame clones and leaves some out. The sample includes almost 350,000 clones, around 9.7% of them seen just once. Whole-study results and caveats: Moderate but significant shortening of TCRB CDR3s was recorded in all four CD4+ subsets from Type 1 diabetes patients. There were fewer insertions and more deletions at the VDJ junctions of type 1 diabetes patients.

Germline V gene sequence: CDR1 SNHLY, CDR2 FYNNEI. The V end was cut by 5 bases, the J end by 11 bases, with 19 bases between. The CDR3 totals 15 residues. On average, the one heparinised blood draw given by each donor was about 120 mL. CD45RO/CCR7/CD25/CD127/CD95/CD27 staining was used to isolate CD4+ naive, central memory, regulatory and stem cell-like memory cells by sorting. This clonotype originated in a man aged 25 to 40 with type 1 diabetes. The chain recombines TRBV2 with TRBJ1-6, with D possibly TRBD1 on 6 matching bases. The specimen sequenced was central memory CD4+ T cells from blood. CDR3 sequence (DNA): TGTGCCAGCAGTCGGCAGGGGCCTCCCTCTACACCCCTCCACTTT. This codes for CASSRQGPPSTPLHF.